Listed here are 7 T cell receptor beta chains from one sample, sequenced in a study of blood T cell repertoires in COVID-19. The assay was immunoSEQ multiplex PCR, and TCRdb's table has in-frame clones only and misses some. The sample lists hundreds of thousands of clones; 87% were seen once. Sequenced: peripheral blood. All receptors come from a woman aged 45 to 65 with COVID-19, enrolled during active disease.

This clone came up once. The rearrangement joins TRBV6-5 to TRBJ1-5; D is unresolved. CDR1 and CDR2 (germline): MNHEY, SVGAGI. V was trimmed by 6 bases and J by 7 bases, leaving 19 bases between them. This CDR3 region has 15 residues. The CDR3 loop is CASRKERGYGQPQHF. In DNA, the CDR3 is TGTGCCAGCAGAAAGGAACGAGGGTACGGGCAGCCCCAGCATTTT.

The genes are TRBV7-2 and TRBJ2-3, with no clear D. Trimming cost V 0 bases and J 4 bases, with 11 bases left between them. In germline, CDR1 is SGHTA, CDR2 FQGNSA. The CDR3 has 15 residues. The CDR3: CASSLAVVLPDTQYF. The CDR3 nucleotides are TGTGCCAGCAGCTTAGCCGTCGTACTCCCAGATACGCAGTATTTT. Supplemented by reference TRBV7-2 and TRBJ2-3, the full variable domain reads GAGVSQSPSNKVTEKGKDVELRCDPISGHTALYWYRQSLGQGLEFLIYFQGNSAPDKSGLPSDRFSAERTGGSVSTLTIQRTQQEDSAVYLCASSLAVVLPDTQYFGPGTRLTVL.

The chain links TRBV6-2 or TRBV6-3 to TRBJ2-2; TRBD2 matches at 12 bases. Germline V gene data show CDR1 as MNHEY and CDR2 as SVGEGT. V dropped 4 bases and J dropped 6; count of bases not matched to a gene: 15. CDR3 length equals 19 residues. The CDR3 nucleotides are TGTGCCAGCAGTTCCCTGAGGTCCGAGACTAGCGGGAGTCCCGGGGAGCTGTTTTTT. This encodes CASSSLRSETSGSPGELFF.

The CDR3 here is CASEGVPRRSPLHF. DNA of the CDR3: TGTGCCAGCGAGGGGGTCCCTCGACGATCACCCCTCCACTTT. V usage is TRBV28 and J usage is TRBJ1-6, with D maybe TRBD1 (6 bases). The CDR3 spans 14 residues. V lost 8 bases and J 10 bases, leaving 18 bases between the germline ends. Germline V lookup: CDR1 MDHEN, CDR2 SYDVKM.

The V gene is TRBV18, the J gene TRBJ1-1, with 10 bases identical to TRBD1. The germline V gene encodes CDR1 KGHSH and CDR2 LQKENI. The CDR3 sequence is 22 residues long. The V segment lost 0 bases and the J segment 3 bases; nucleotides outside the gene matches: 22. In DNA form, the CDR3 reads TGTGCCAGCTCACCACCTTTTAGGGCAGACAGGGGGCGCTTTGGCGGGGACACTGAAGCTTTCTTT. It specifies CASSPPFRADRGRFGGDTEAFF.

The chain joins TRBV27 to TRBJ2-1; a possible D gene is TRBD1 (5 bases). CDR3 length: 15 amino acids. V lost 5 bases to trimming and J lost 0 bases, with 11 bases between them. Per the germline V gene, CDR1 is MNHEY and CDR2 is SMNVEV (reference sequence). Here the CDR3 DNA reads TGTGCCAGCAGTACACCGACAGACTCCTACAATGAGCAGTTCTTC. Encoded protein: CASSTPTDSYNEQFF.

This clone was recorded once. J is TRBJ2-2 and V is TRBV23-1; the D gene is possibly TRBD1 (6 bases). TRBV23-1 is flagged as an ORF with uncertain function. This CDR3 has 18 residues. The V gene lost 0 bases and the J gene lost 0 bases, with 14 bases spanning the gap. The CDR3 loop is CASSQSNRDVSNTGELFF. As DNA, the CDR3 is TGCGCCAGCAGTCAATCGAACAGGGACGTATCGAACACCGGGGAGCTGTTTTTT.